This T cell receptor beta chain was retrieved from a study of CXCR3-negative and CXCR3-positive naive CD8 T cells. Study in general: Sequencing gave 110 million to 150 million TRB reads overall, about 1.5 +/- 0.3 million per library. Overall study results and limits: Similarly elevated diversity marked both naive subsets, with memory CD8+ cells showing far lower diversity. Greater hydrophobicity was found in TRB CDR3s of CXCR3-positive naive cells than of CXCR3-negative naive cells.

On this clonotype: What it binds is unknown.

The libraries of TRB cDNA were prepared using 5' RACE with UMI labels. TCRdb re-called the 5' RACE reads, yielding one record per CDR3 amino acid sequence without DNA. The table gives more than 80,000 distinct CDR3 sequences; the top ten clones make up 0.8% to 0.85% of it. The CDR3 extends over 15 amino acids. Looked up from germline, CDR1 is MNHEY and CDR2 is SMNVEV (reference sequence). The receptor comes from a human donor in good health. Some clones in this sample may be carry-over from other donors' samples. The chain has TRBV27 and TRBJ2-5; TCRdb picks TRBD1, but there is no DNA to check that call. Material for sequencing was naive CXCR3+ CD8+ T cells from blood. This sample's subset: CD45RO-CCR7+CD27+CD95- naive CD8+ T cells expressing CXCR3 (TNR3+). The CDR3 reads CASSKQGWHQETQYF.